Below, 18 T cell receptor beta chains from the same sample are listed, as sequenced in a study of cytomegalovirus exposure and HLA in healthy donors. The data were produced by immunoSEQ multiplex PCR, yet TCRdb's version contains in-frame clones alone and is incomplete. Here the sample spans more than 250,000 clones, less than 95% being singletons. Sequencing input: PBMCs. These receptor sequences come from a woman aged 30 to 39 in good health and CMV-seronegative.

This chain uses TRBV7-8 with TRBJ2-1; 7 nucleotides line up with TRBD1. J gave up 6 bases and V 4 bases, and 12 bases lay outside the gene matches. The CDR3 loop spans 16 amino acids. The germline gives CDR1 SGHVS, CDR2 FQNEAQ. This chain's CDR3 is CASSSFHRGGINEQFF. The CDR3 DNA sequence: TGTGCCAGCAGCTCCTTTCACAGGGGTGGGATCAATGAGCAGTTCTTC.

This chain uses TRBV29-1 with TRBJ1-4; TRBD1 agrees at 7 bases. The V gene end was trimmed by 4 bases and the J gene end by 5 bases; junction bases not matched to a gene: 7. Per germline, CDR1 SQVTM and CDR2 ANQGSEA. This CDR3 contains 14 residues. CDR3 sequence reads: CSVGPGGRNEKLFF. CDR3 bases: TGCAGCGTTGGCCCAGGGGGAAGGAATGAAAAACTGTTTTTT.

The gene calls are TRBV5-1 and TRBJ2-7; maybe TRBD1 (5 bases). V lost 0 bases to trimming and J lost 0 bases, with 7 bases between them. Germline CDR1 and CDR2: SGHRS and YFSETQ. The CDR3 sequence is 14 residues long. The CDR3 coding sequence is TGCGCCAGCAGCTTGGAAGGGGCCTCCTACGAGCAGTACTTC. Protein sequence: CASSLEGASYEQYF. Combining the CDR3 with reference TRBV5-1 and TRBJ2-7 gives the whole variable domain KAGVTQTPRYLIKTRGQQVTLSCSPISGHRSVSWYQQTPGQGLQFLFEYFSETQRNKGNFPGRFSGRQFSNSRSEMNVSTLELGDSALYLCASSLEGASYEQYFGPGTRLTVT.

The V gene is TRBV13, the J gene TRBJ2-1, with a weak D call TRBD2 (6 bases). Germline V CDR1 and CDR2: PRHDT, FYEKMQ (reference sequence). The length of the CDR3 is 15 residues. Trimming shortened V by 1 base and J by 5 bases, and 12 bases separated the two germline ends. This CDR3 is CASSLALANHNEQFF. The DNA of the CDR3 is TGTGCCAGCAGCTTAGCCCTAGCGAACCACAATGAGCAGTTCTTC.

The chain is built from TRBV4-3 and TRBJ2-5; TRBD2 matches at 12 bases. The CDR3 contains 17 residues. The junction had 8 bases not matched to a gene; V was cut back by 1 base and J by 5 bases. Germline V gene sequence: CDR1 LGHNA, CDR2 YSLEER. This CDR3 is CASSQGASGRALETQYF. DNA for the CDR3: TGCGCCAGCAGCCAAGGGGCTAGCGGGAGGGCCCTGGAGACCCAGTACTTC.

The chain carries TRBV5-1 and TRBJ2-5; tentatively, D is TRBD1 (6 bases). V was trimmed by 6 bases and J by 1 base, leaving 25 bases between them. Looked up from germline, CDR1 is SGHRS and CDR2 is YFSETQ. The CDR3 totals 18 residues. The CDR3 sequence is CASNRFLGQVVCQETQYF. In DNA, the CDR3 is TGCGCCAGCAATCGCTTCCTGGGACAAGTGGTCTGCCAAGAGACCCAGTACTTC.

The CDR3 DNA reads as TGTGCCAGCAGCTTAGATAACGGTGCCTACAATGAGCAGTTCTTC. Its translation is CASSLDNGAYNEQFF. The gene calls are TRBV11-3 and TRBJ2-1; D gene uncertain. V lost 0 bases to trimming and J lost 2 bases, with 8 bases between them. Looked up from germline, CDR1 is SGHNT and CDR2 is YENEEA. CDR3 length: 15 amino acids.

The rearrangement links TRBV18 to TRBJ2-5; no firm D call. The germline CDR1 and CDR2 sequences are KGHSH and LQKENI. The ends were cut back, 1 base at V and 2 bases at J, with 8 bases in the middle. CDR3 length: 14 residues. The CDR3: CASSPLEAQETQYF. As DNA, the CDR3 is TGTGCCAGCTCACCACTCGAGGCACAAGAGACCCAGTACTTC.

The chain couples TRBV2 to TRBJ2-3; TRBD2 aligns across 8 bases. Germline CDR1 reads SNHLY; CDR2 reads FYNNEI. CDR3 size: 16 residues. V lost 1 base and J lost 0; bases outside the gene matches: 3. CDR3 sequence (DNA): TGTGCCAGCAGTGAAGTTCTAGCGGGTAGCACAGATACGCAGTATTTT. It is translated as CASSEVLAGSTDTQYF.

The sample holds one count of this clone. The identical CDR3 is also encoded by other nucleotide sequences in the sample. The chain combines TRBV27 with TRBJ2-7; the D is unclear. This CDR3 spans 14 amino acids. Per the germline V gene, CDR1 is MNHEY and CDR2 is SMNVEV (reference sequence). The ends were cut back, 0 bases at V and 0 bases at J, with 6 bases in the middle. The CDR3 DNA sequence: TGTGCCAGCAGTTTATCGGGAATCTCCTACGAGCAGTACTTC. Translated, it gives CASSLSGISYEQYF.

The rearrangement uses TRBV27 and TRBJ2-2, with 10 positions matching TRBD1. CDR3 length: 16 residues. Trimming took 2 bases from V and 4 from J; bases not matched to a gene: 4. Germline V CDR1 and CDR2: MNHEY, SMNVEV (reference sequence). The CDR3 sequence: CASSLEGQGRTGELFF. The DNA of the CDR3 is TGTGCCAGCAGTTTAGAGGGACAGGGGCGCACCGGGGAGCTGTTTTTT.

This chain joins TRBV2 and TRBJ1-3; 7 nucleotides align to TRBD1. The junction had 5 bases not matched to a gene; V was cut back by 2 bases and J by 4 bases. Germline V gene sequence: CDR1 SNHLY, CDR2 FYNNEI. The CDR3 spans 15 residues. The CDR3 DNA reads TGTGCCAGCAGTGAAATGACAGGGAGAGGAAACACCATATATTTT. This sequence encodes CASSEMTGRGNTIYF.

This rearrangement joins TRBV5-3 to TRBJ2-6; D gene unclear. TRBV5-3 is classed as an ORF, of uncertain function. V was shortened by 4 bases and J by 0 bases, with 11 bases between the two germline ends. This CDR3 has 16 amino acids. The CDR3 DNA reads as TGTGCCAGAAGCCTCAAAAGTCCCTCTGGGGCCAACGTCCTGACTTTC. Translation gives CARSLKSPSGANVLTF.

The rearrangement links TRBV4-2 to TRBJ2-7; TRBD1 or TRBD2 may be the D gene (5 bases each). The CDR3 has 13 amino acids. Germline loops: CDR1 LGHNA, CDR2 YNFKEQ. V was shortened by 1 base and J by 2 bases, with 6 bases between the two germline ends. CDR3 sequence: CASSQGGTYEQYF. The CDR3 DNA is TGTGCCAGCAGCCAAGGGGGGACCTACGAGCAGTACTTC.

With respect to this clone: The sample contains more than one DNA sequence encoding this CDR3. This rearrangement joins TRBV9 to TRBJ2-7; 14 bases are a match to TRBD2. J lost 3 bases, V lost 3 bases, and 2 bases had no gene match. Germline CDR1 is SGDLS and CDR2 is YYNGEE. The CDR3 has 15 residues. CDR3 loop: CASSGGTSGSYEQYF. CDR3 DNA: TGTGCCAGCAGCGGCGGGACTAGCGGGAGCTACGAGCAGTACTTC. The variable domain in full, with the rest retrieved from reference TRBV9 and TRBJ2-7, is DSGVTQTPKHLITATGQRVTLRCSPRSGDLSVYWYQQSLDQGLQFLIQYYNGEERAKGNILERFSAQQFPDLHSELNLSSLELGDSALYFCASSGGTSGSYEQYFGPGTRLTVT.

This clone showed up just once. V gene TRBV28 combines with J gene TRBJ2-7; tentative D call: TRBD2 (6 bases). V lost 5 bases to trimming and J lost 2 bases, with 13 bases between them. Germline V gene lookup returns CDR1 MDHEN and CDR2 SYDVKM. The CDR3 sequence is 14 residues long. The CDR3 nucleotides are TGTGCCAGCAGTCTAGGCGGGGAGACCTACGAGCAGTACTTC. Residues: CASSLGGETYEQYF. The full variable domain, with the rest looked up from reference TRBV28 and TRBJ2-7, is DVKVTQSSRYLVKRTGEKVFLECVQDMDHENMFWYRQDPGLGLRLIYFSYDVKMKEKGDIPEGYSVSREKKERFSLILESASTNQTSMYLCASSLGGETYEQYFGPGTRLTVT.

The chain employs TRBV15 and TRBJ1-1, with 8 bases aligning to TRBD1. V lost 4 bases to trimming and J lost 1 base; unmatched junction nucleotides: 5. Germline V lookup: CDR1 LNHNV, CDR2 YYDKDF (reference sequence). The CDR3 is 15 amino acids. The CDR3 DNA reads TGTGCCACCAGCATCGACAGGGGAGGGAACACTGAAGCTTTCTTT. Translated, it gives CATSIDRGGNTEAFF.

Here the CDR3 DNA reads TGTGCCAGCAGCACCGGACAGGGCCTCTATGGCTACACCTTC. Its translation is CASSTGQGLYGYTF. The chain carries TRBV28 and TRBJ1-2; the match to TRBD1 covers 8 bases. CDR3 length equals 14 residues. The V segment lost 6 bases and the J segment 4 bases; nucleotides outside the gene matches: 7. Germline V CDR1 and CDR2: MDHEN, SYDVKM.